Listed below are T cell receptor beta chains from one sample, sequenced in a study of response to subunit inactivated influenza vaccine. TCRdb re-analysed the RT-PCR reads in MiXCR, keeping a single row per CDR3 protein. The table shows about 500,000 distinct CDR3 sequences, with under 15% occurring only once. Sequenced material: PBMCs from blood, taken 45 days after vaccination. The source is a man aged 45-60 years who received an inactivated influenza vaccine. The CDR3 runs from the conserved cysteine through the conserved F or W. D genes are given only for firm matches. Clone size is given for some rows only: seen once, a few or many times, or a class if the clone is expanded.

CDR3 DNA	CDR3 protein	J gene	clone size	D gene	V gene
TGTGCCAGCAGCTCCCTACCAGCCACTGAAGCTTTCTTT	CASSSLPATEAFF	TRBJ1-1	few	-	TRBV7-2
TGTGCCATCACAGAAGGGACCCGCCGGGTAGATACGCAGTATTTT	CAITEGTRRVDTQYF	TRBJ2-3	-	-	TRBV10-3
TGCAGCTTCAGCGAATCGAACACCGGGGAGCTGTTTTTT	CSFSESNTGELFF	TRBJ2-2	many	-	TRBV29-1
TGCAGTGCTAGAGTGAGAGATACGCAGTATTTT	CSARVRDTQYF	TRBJ2-3	many	-	TRBV20-1
TGTGCCAGCAATAAAATAGCCGGGACAGGGTGGGAGCAGTACTTC	CASNKIAGTGWEQYF	TRBJ2-7	few	TRBD1	TRBV6-1
TGTGCCAGCAGCTTGGTGGGGACAGGGGTCCAGCCCCAGCATTTT	CASSLVGTGVQPQHF	TRBJ1-5	few	TRBD1	TRBV5-5
TGTGCCAGCAGCTTGTTCCGGGGGGCCTCCAATGAGCAGTTCTTC	CASSLFRGASNEQFF	TRBJ2-1	-	-	TRBV5-5
TGTGCCAGCAGCCAAGATGGGACCTCCCTGGATAAGGAGCAGTACTTC	CASSQDGTSLDKEQYF	TRBJ2-7	-	-	TRBV4-2
TGTGCCAGCAGCTTAGATCCCGGGAGCATTGAGCAGTTCTTC	CASSLDPGSIEQFF	TRBJ2-1	-	-	TRBV7-8
TGCGCCAGCAGCTTGGGGGGGACAGACCTCCACGAGCAGTACTTC	CASSLGGTDLHEQYF	TRBJ2-7	-	TRBD1	TRBV5-1
TGCAGTGCTGAGTCCAGGGCATGGAGCACAGATACGCAGTATTTT	CSAESRAWSTDTQYF	TRBJ2-3	few	-	TRBV20-1
TGCGCCAGCAGCCAAGGGGACAGGGCACAAGGCTACACCTTC	CASSQGDRAQGYTF	TRBJ1-2	-	TRBD1	TRBV4-1
TGTGCCATCAGCCCAGCGGCGGTGAGCCAGAATGAGCAGTTCTTC	CAISPAAVSQNEQFF	TRBJ2-1	few	-	TRBV10-3
TGCGCCAGCAGCTGGACGGGACAGCAAGAGACCCAGTACTTC	CASSWTGQQETQYF	TRBJ2-5	-	TRBD1	TRBV5-1
TGTGCCAGCAGCTTGGGCATGGATACGCAGTATTTT	CASSLGMDTQYF	TRBJ2-3	-	-	TRBV7-9
TGTGCCAGCACTTTGGAACAGGAATTTATGAGCGGGGAGCTGTTTTTT	CASTLEQEFMSGELFF	TRBJ2-2	-	-	TRBV6-5
TGCAGCGTAGCCCCAGGGACAGGCGACGAGCAGTACTTC	CSVAPGTGDEQYF	TRBJ2-7	few	TRBD1	TRBV29-1
TGCGCCAGTCAGGGACTAGCTTCAGTCAATGAGCAGTTCTTC	CASQGLASVNEQFF	TRBJ2-1	many	TRBD2	TRBV5-1
TGCAGTGCTAGCCATCACGTCCGGGAGACCCAGTACTTC	CSASHHVRETQYF	TRBJ2-5	few	-	TRBV20-1
TGTGCCAGCAGCTTAGGGGGGGCAGGGGCTTACAATGAGCAGTTCTTC	CASSLGGAGAYNEQFF	TRBJ2-1	few	-	TRBV7-2
TGCAGTGCTCCCCTAGCCGGGACCTACAATGAGCAGTTCTTC	CSAPLAGTYNEQFF	TRBJ2-1	few	-	TRBV20-1
TGTGCCAGCAGCTTAGACCTCCGGGAGCAGTACTTC	CASSLDLREQYF	TRBJ2-7	few	-	TRBV7-9
TGCAGCGTCCAAACGTCATACAATGAGCAGTTCTTC	CSVQTSYNEQFF	TRBJ2-1	-	-	TRBV29-1
TGTGCCAGCAGCTTGGGCTTAGACTCCTCTAGCAATCAGCCCCAGCATTTT	CASSLGLDSSSNQPQHF	TRBJ1-5	few	-	TRBV5-5
TGTGCCAGCAGTCGGAGGCGGCTTGGTAGCAATGAGCAGTTCTTC	CASSRRRLGSNEQFF	TRBJ2-1	-	-	TRBV12-3/TRBV12-4
TGCAGTGCCCAGGGGGGGGGATGGACAGATACGCAGTATTTT	CSAQGGGWTDTQYF	TRBJ2-3	many	-	TRBV20-1